This paragraph reports one TCR beta chain. CDR3 length equals 13 residues. The germline CDR1 and CDR2 sequences are SGHNT and YYREEE (reference sequence). The germline V and J ends were trimmed by 0 bases and 2 bases, with 5 bases remaining between them. Sequencing used immunoSEQ multiplex PCR; TCRdb keeps in-frame clones, though not all of them. Of about 94,000 clones in the sample, 65% to 85% were seen once. This record belongs to a study of blood T cell repertoires in COVID-19. At the level of the study: The United States, Italy and Spain provided the acute and convalescent COVID-19 samples. T cells, B-cell-depleted T cells, or PBMCs supplied cDNA or gDNA.

The chain uses TRBV5-4 and TRBJ1-2; no clear D gene. The receptor comes from a man in his 60s with acute or convalescent COVID-19. Specimen: peripheral blood. The CDR3 DNA reads TGTGCCAGCAGCTTGGAACGGAACTATGGCTACACCTTC. Its protein is CASSLERNYGYTF. Full variable domain (missing parts from reference TRBV5-4 and TRBJ1-2): ETGVTQSPTHLIKTRGQQVTLRCSSQSGHNTVSWYQQALGQGPQFIFQYYREEENGRGNFPPRFSGLQFPNYSSELNVNALELDDSALYLCASSLERNYGYTFGSGTRLTVV.